Below, one T cell receptor beta chain is given with its context. The antigen remains undetermined. The sample originates from a study of regulatory T cells in long-lasting Graves disease. Across the whole study: Positive TSH receptor antibodies alongside over 5 years of antithyroid drugs were what marked Graves' disease as persistent.

The time point here: persistent/refractory GD, antithyroid drugs over 5 years with positive TRAb. Scientists built the TCR library using RNA that was extracted from PBMCs. Study results and caveats: The study found TRBV28, TRBJ1-2 and TRBJ2-5 favored in persistent disease. Sampling was limited to peripheral blood rather than thyroid tissue. Persistent-disease Graves' patients showed less TCR diversity than new cases.

Germline trimming cut 5 bases from V and 7 bases from J; bases unmatched to any gene: 6. The CDR3 runs 15 residues. CDR1 is SEHNR, CDR2 FQNEAQ, per germline (reference sequence). To make TCR beta libraries, researchers used iRepertoire HTBI primers and Arm-PCR of CDR3 regions. TCRdb reprocessed the multiplex PCR reads via MiXCR and lists one record per CDR3 protein. In the table there are around 400,000 distinct CDR3 sequences, less than 30% of which are singletons. The sequence came from a middle-aged woman with Graves disease. This specimen was peripheral blood mononuclear cells (PBMCs), taken when the disease was refractory, from a patient treated with antithyroid drugs. The chain couples TRBV7-9 to TRBJ1-6; TRBD1 matches at 9 bases. CDR3 region: CASSLKGTGNSPLHF. The CDR3 nucleotides read TGTGCCAGCAGCCTCAAGGGGACAGGGAATTCACCCCTCCACTTT.